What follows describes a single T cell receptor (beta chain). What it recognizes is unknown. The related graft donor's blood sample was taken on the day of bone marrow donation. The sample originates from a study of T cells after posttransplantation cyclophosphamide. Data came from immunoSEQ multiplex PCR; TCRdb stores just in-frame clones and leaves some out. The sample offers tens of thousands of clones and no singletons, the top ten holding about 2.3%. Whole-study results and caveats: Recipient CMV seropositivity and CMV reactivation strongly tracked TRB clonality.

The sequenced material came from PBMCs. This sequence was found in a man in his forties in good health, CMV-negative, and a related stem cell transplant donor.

CDR3 DNA: TGTGCCAGCAGCAATAGCGGGGAGCAGTTCTTC. Its translation is CASSNSGEQFF. This rearrangement joins TRBV4-2 to TRBJ2-1; 7 positions match TRBD2. V shed 5 bases and J 10 bases; nucleotides not matched to a gene: 2. Germline V CDR1 and CDR2: LGHNA, YNFKEQ. The CDR3 runs 11 residues.